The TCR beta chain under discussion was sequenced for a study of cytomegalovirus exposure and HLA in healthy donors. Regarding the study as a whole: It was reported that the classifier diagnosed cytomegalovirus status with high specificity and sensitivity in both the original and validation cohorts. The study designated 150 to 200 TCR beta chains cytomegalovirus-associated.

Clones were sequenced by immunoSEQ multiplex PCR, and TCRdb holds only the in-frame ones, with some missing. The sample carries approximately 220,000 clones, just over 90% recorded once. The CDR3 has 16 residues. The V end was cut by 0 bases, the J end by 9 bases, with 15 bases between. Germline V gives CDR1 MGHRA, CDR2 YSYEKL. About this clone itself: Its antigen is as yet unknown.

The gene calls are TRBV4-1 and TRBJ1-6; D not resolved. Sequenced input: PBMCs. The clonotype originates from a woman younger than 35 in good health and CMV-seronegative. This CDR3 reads CASSQDWPQRSSPLHF. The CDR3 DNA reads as TGCGCCAGCAGCCAAGATTGGCCCCAGAGGAGTTCACCCCTCCACTTT.